This TCR beta chain was captured in a study of cytomegalovirus exposure and HLA in healthy donors. General observations from the study: A later analysis reportedly identified an Asian-associated ancestry cluster as carrying fewer N-insertions than the approximately 620-donor mean. Among the most significant clusters, several appeared linked to common viral pathogens in a later analysis.

The ends lost 4 bases at V and 5 bases at J; junction bases unmatched: 8. This CDR3 spans 16 amino acids. Germline CDR1 SGHDT, CDR2 YYEEEE. It was with 60 Vbeta and 13 Jbeta primers that the PCR ran. Per the original data handling: There were about 80 million unique TCR beta chains by a later count, and about 11 million of them were shared. Generated by immunoSEQ multiplex PCR, the TCRdb table keeps only in-frame clones and is missing some. D and trimming come from the DNA, and the V and J calls and clone size come from that table. The data show over 150,000 clones, approximately 80% seen once. On this clone itself: Its antigen is not known.

This chain joins TRBV5-6 and TRBJ2-1; 11 nucleotides line up with TRBD2. The sample was PBMCs. This TCR was sampled from a woman aged 40 to 50 in good health and CMV-seronegative. CDR3 nucleotides: TGTGCCAGCAGCGCGGCCGGGACTAGCGGAAACAATGAGCAGTTCTTC. It codes for CASSAAGTSGNNEQFF.